The 9 T cell receptor beta chains in this list originate from one sample, sequenced in a study of blood T cell repertoires in COVID-19. Clones were sequenced by immunoSEQ multiplex PCR, and TCRdb holds only the in-frame ones, with some missing. This sample carries 50,000 to 75,000 clones, about 90% of them seen once, and the ten largest clones take roughly 5%. The sequencing sample was made of peripheral blood. The receptors originated from an elderly man in a cohort sampled during active COVID-19.

The CDR3 spells CASSLVGGTGTETQYF. DNA of the CDR3: TGTGCCAGCAGCTTAGTGGGCGGGACAGGGACGGAGACCCAGTACTTC. This sequence joins TRBV7-2 and TRBJ2-5, with 9 bases identical to TRBD1. The CDR3 sequence is 16 residues long. J lost 5 bases, V lost 1 base, and 8 bases had no gene match. The germline CDR1 and CDR2 sequences are SGHTA and FQGNSA.

The chain joins TRBV18 to TRBJ2-2; possible D gene TRBD1, 6 bases. CDR3 length: 19 amino acids. Trimming pared 3 bases from V and 2 bases from J, leaving 22 bases between. Per germline, CDR1 KGHSH and CDR2 LQKENI. The CDR3 DNA sequence: TGTGCCAGCTCACCTTTCACGCTTACCGGGACAAGCAACACCGGGGAGCTGTTTTTT. Translating gives CASSPFTLTGTSNTGELFF. The full variable domain, in which reference TRBV18 and TRBJ2-2 provide the parts outside the CDR3, is NAGVMQNPRHLVRRRGQEARLRCSPMKGHSHVYWYRQLPEEGLKFMVYLQKENIIDESGMPKERFSAEFPKEGPSILRIQQVVRGDSAAYFCASSPFTLTGTSNTGELFFGEGSRLTVL.

The chain employs TRBV15 and TRBJ1-2; D is uncertain. The germline gives CDR1 LNHNV, CDR2 YYDKDF (reference sequence). The ends were cut back, 0 bases at V and 6 bases at J, with 17 bases in the middle. This CDR3 has 16 residues. This CDR3 is CATSRDKGASKDGYTF. CDR3 bases: TGTGCCACCAGCAGAGATAAGGGAGCTTCTAAGGATGGCTACACCTTC.

The rearrangement joins TRBV30 to TRBJ1-6, with 8 positions matching TRBD1. Unmatched junction bases numbered 8, after V lost 3 bases and J lost 7 bases. Germline V gives CDR1 GTSNPN, CDR2 SVGIG (reference sequence). The CDR3 spans 15 residues. The CDR3, as DNA: TGTGCCTGGAGCGCTCCCCAGGGGGCCAATTCACCCCTCCACTTT. Amino acids: CAWSAPQGANSPLHF.

This clone was observed a few times. The chain uses TRBV20-1 and TRBJ1-5; 9 nucleotides match TRBD1. The CDR3 length is 18 residues. The ends lost 3 bases at V and 0 bases at J; junction bases unmatched: 12. Germline V lookup: CDR1 DFQATT, CDR2 SNEGSKA (reference sequence). CDR3 loop: CSASPGTGSTISNQPQHF. The CDR3 nucleotides read TGCAGTGCTAGTCCCGGGACAGGGAGTACTATTAGCAATCAGCCCCAGCATTTT.

As for this clone: A read error may produce the germline difference seen at one junction end. This rearrangement joins TRBV20-1 to TRBJ2-1; 10 bases line up with TRBD1. Germline V gene data show CDR1 as DFQATT and CDR2 as SNEGSKA (reference sequence). The CDR3 has 11 residues. CDR3 DNA: TGCAGTGCTAGGGGGACAGGGGATCAGCTCTTC. Amino acid sequence: CSARGTGDQLF.

The chain uses TRBV4-1 and TRBJ2-1, with TRBD2 matching 14 bases. CDR1 is MGHRA and CDR2 is YSYEKL in the germline V gene. The CDR3 contains 16 residues. Trimming at V came to 4 bases and at J to 9 bases, leaving 8 bases not matched to a gene. CDR3 in amino acids: CASSPLGTSGSSEQFF. CDR3 DNA sequence: TGCGCCAGCAGCCCGCTGGGGACTAGCGGGAGTAGTGAGCAGTTCTTC.

The chain recombines TRBV4-1 with TRBJ1-1, with D possibly being TRBD1 (5 bases). The CDR3 is made up of 15 amino acids. V was cut by 0 bases and J by 4 bases, with 12 bases left in between. In germline, CDR1 is MGHRA, CDR2 YSYEKL. The CDR3 region has the DNA TGCGCCAGCAGCCAAGAGGGCCAGGGAGGCACTGAAGCTTTCTTT. Its translation is CASSQEGQGGTEAFF.

The rearrangement links TRBV12-3 or TRBV12-4 to TRBJ2-1, with a tentative D call TRBD2 (6 bases). Trimming removed 5 bases at V and 12 bases at J, with 11 bases between. The CDR3 is made up of 11 amino acids. This CDR3 is CASSRTGGQFF. In DNA form, the CDR3 reads TGTGCCAGCAGTAGGACCGGGGGGCAGTTCTTC.